This TCR beta chain originates from a study of blood T cell repertoires in COVID-19. Here immunoSEQ multiplex PCR was the method, and the copy in TCRdb shows in-frame clones only, minus some. The table has under 200,000 clones, around 85% seen once. The V and J ends lost 2 bases and 8 bases respectively, with 15 bases between them. The length of the CDR3 is 14 residues. Germline CDR1 is SEHNR and CDR2 is FQNEAQ (reference sequence). The chain employs TRBV7-9 and TRBJ1-2, with a weak D call TRBD1 (6 bases). The sequence derives from a woman in her fifties or sixties with COVID-19, enrolled during active disease. Sequencing was done on a sample of peripheral blood. The CDR3 sequence: CASSLRKGVEGYTF. The CDR3 DNA is TGTGCCAGCAGCTTACGGAAGGGGGTTGAGGGCTACACCTTC. The full variable domain, in which reference TRBV7-9 and TRBJ1-2 provide the parts outside the CDR3, is DTGVSQNPRHKITKRGQNVTFRCDPISEHNRLYWYRQTLGQGPEFLTYFQNEAQLEKSRLLSDRFSAERPKGSFSTLEIQRTEQGDSAMYLCASSLRKGVEGYTFGSGTRLTVV.